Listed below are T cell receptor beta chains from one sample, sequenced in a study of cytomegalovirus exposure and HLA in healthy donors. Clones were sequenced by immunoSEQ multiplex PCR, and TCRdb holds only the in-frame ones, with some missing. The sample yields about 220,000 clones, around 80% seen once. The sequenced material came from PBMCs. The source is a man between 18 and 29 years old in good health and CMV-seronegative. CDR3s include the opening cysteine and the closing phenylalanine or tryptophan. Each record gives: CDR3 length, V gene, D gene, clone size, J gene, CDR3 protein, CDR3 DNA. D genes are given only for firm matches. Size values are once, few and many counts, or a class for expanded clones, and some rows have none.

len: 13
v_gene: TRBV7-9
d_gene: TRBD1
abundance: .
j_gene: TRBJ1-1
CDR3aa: CASSPTGRTEAFF
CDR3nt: TGTGCCAGCAGCCCGACAGGGAGGACTGAAGCTTTCTTT

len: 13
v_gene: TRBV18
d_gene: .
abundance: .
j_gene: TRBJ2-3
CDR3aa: CASSPPVADTQYF
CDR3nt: TGTGCCAGCTCACCACCGGTCGCGGATACGCAGTATTTT

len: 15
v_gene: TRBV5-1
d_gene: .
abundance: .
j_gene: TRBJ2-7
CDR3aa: CASSHGQTISYEQYF
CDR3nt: TGCGCCAGCAGCCACGGACAGACGATCTCCTACGAGCAGTACTTC

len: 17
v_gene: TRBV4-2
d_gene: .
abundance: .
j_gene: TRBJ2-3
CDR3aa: CASSQGAVRGSTDTQYF
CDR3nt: TGTGCCAGCAGCCAAGGGGCGGTGCGGGGTAGCACAGATACGCAGTATTTT

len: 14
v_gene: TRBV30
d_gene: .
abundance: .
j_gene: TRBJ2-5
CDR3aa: CAWSVPGETETQYF
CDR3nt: TGTGCCTGGAGTGTACCGGGGGAGACAGAGACCCAGTACTTC

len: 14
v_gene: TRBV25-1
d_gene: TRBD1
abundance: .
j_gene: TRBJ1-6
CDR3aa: CASSNRDSWSPLHF
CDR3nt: TGTGCCAGCAGTAACCGGGACAGCTGGTCACCCCTCCACTTT

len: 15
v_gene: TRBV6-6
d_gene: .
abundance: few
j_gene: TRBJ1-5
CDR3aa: CASSYSARDNQPQHF
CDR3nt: TGTGCCAGCAGTTACTCGGCCAGGGACAATCAGCCCCAGCATTTT

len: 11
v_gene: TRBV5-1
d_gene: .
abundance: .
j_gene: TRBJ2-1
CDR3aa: CASSNSGEQFF
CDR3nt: TGCGCCAGCAGTAACTCGGGTGAGCAGTTCTTC

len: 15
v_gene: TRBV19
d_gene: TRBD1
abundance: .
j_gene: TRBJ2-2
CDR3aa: CASSPGQGNTGELFF
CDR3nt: TGTGCCAGTAGTCCAGGACAGGGGAACACCGGGGAGCTGTTTTTT

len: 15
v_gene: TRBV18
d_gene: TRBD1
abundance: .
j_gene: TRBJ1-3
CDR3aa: CASSRGTGDGNTTYF
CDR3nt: TGTGCCAGCTCGCGCGGGACAGGGGATGGAAACACCACATATTTT

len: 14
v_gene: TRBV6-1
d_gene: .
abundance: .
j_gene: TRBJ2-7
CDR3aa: CATRPGQNYYEQYF
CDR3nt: TGTGCCACCAGACCGGGACAAAATTACTACGAGCAGTACTTC

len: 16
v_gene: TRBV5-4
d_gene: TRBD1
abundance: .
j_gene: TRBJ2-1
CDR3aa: CASSLAKTGAYNEQFF
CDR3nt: TGTGCCAGCAGCTTGGCGAAGACAGGGGCCTACAATGAGCAGTTCTTC

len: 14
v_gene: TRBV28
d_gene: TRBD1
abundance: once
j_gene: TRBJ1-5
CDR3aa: CATLDRGKDQPQHF
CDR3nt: TGTGCCACCTTAGACAGGGGAAAGGATCAGCCCCAGCATTTT

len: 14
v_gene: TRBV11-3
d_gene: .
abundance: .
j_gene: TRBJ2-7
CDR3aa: CATPCVQRGYEQYF
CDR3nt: TGTGCCACCCCTTGTGTCCAACGGGGCTACGAGCAGTACTTC

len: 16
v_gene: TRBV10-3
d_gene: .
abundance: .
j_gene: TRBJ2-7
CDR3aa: CATQTGPTGVSYEQYF
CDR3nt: TGTGCCACCCAGACAGGTCCCACCGGCGTCTCCTACGAGCAGTACTTC

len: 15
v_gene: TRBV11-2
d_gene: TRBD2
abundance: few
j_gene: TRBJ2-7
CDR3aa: CASSPLAGEPYEQYF
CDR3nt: TGTGCCAGCAGCCCCCTGGCGGGGGAACCCTACGAGCAGTACTTC

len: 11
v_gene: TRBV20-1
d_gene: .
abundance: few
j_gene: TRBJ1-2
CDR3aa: CSASRVDGYTF
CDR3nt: TGCAGTGCTAGCAGGGTAGATGGCTACACCTTC

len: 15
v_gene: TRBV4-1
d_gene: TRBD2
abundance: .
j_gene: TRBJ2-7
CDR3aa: CASSQVSGRLNEQYF
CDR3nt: TGCGCCAGCAGCCAAGTTAGCGGGAGGCTGAACGAGCAGTACTTC

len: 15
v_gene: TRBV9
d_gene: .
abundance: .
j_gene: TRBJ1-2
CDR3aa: CASSGGTGIFYGYTF
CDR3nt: TGTGCCAGCAGCGGGGGTACAGGGATCTTCTATGGCTACACCTTC

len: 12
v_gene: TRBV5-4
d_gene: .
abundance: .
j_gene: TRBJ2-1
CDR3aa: CASSLGSNEQFF
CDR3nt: TGTGCCAGCAGCTTGGGTTCGAATGAGCAGTTCTTC

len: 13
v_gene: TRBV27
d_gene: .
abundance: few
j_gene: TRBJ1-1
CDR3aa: CASSFTPNTEAFF
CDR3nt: TGTGCCAGCAGTTTCACTCCGAACACTGAAGCTTTCTTT

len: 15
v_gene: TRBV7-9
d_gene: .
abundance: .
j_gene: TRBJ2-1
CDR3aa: CASSIPGGLYNEQFF
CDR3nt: TGTGCCAGCAGCATTCCTGGCGGGTTGTACAATGAGCAGTTCTTC

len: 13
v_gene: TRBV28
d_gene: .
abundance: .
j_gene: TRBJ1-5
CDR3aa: CASSITGYQPQHF
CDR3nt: TGTGCCAGCAGTATAACAGGGTACCAGCCCCAGCATTTT

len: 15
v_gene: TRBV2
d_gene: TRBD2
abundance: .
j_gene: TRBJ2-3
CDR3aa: CASNPAGTSTDTQYF
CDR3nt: TGTGCCAGCAACCCAGCGGGAACTAGCACAGATACGCAGTATTTT

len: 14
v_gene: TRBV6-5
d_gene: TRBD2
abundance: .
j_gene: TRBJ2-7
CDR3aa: CASKAEGGLHEQYF
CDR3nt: TGTGCCAGCAAGGCGGAGGGAGGGTTACACGAGCAGTACTTC

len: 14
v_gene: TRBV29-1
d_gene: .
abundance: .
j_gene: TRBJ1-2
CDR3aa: CSVEDLRGWYGYTF
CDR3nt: TGCAGCGTTGAAGATCTCCGGGGGTGGTATGGCTACACCTTC

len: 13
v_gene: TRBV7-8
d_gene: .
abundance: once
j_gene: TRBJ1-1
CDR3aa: CASSSQGNTEAFF
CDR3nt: TGTGCCAGCAGCTCGCAGGGGAACACTGAAGCTTTCTTT

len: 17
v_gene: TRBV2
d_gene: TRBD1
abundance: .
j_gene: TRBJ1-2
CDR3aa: CASSGAGQGKVYYGYTF
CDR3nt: TGTGCCAGCAGTGGGGCGGGACAGGGGAAGGTGTACTATGGCTACACCTTC

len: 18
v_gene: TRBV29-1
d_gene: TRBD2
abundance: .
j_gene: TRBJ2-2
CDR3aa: CSVAARGLAGGLPGELFF
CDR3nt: TGCAGCGTTGCGGCTCGGGGACTAGCGGGAGGGCTCCCCGGGGAGCTGTTTTTT

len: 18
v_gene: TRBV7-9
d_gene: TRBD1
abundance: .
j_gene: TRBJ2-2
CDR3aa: CASSLRSPGQGARGELFF
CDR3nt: TGTGCCAGCAGCTTAAGGTCTCCGGGACAGGGGGCGCGAGGGGAGCTGTTTTTT

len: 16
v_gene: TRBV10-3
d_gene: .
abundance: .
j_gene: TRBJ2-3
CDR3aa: CAISDIREIGTDTQYF
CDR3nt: TGTGCCATCAGTGATATAAGGGAGATCGGCACAGATACGCAGTATTTT

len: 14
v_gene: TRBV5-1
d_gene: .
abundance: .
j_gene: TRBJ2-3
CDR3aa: CASSLVGSTDTQYF
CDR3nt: TGCGCCAGCAGCTTGGTGGGCAGCACAGATACGCAGTATTTT

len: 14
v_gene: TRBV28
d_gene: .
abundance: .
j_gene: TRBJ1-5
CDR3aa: CASSSPAGNQPQHF
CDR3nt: TGTGCCAGCAGCTCTCCCGCAGGCAATCAGCCCCAGCATTTT

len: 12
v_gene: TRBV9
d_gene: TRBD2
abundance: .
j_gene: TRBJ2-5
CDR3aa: CASSVSGGAQYF
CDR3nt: TGTGCCAGCAGCGTCAGTGGGGGGGCCCAGTACTTC

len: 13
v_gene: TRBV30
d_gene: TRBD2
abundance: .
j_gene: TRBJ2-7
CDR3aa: CAWSASGAGEQYF
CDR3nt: TGTGCCTGGAGTGCTAGCGGGGCGGGTGAGCAGTACTTC

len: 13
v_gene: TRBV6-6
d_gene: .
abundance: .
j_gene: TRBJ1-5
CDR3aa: CATQGGVNQPQHF
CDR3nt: TGTGCCACCCAAGGGGGGGTCAATCAGCCCCAGCATTTT

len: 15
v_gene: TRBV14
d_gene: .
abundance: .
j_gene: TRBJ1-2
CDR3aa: CASSQDKGAAIGYTF
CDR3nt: TGTGCCAGCAGCCAAGATAAAGGGGCAGCCATCGGCTACACCTTC

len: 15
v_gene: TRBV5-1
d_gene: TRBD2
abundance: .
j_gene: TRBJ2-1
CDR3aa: CASSFRLARNNEQFF
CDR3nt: TGCGCCAGCAGCTTTAGACTAGCGAGGAACAATGAGCAGTTCTTC

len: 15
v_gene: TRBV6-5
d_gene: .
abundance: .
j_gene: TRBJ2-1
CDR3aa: CASSYRTRGKGEQFF
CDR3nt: TGTGCCAGCAGTTACCGGACTAGGGGGAAGGGTGAGCAGTTCTTC

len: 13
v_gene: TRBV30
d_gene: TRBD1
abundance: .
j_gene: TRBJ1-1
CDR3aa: CAWGRGRGTEAFF
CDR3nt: TGTGCCTGGGGCAGGGGGCGCGGCACTGAAGCTTTCTTT

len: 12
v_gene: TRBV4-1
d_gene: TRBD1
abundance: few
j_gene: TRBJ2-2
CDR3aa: CAGQGVGGELFF
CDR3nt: TGCGCCGGACAGGGTGTAGGCGGGGAGCTGTTTTTT

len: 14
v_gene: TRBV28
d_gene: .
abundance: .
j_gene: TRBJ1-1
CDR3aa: CASQHGARNTEAFF
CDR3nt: TGTGCCAGCCAACATGGGGCTAGGAACACTGAAGCTTTCTTT

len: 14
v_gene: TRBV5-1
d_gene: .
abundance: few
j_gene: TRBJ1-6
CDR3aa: CASSLTDSKSPLHF
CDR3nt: TGCGCCAGCAGCTTGACCGATTCTAAATCACCCCTCCACTTT

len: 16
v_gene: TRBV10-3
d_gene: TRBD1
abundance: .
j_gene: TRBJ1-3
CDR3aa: CAISGGRDSSGNTIYF
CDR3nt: TGTGCCATCAGTGGGGGACGGGACAGCTCGGGAAACACCATATATTTT

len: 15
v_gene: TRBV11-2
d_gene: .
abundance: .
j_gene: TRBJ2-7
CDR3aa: CASSAIDRSPYEQYF
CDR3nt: TGTGCCAGCAGCGCAATAGACAGGTCCCCCTACGAGCAGTACTTC

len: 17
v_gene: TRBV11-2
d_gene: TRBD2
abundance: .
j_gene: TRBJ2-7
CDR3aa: CASSSKGLAGGQYEQYF
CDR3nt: TGTGCCAGCAGCTCCAAGGGACTAGCGGGAGGGCAGTACGAGCAGTACTTC